A single T cell receptor beta chain is shown here with its context. Its target is unknown. V dropped 2 bases and J dropped 0 bases, with 6 bases sitting between them. CDR1 is SGHRS and CDR2 is YFSETQ in the germline V gene. The CDR3 extends over 14 amino acids. TCRdb keeps only in-frame clones here, not all; method: immunoSEQ multiplex PCR. The data contain nearly 750,000 clones, 72% of them singletons. The data are from a study of shared clonotypes between healthy human individuals. Study-wide results and caveats: Only blood was sampled; tissue repertoires likely differ.

The gene calls are TRBV5-1 and TRBJ1-3; D remains unclear. Material: memory CD4+ T cells sorted from blood. Specified subset: CD45RA-negative fraction. This TCR came from a woman in her thirties in good health. CDR3 bases: TGCGCCAGCAGCTTTGGGAGCTCTGGAAACACCATATATTTT. Amino acid sequence: CASSFGSSGNTIYF.